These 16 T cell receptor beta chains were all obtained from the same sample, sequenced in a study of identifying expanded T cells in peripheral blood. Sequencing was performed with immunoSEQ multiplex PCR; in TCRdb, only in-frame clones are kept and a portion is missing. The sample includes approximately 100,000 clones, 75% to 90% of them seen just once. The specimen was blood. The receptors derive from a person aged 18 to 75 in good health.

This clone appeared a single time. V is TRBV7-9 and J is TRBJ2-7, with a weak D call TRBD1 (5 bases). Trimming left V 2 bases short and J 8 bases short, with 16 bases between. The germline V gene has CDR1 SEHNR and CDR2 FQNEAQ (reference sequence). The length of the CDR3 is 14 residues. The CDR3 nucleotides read TGTGCCAGCAGCTTATCCCCGGCGGTGGGGCAGCAGTACTTC. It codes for CASSLSPAVGQQYF.

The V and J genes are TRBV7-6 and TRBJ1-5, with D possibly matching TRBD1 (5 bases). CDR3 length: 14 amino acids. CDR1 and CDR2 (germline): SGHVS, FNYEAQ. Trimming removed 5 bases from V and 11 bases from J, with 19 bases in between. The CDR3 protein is CASSPGGVGEAQHF. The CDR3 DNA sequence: TGTGCCAGCAGCCCGGGGGGGGTCGGGGAGGCCCAGCATTTT.

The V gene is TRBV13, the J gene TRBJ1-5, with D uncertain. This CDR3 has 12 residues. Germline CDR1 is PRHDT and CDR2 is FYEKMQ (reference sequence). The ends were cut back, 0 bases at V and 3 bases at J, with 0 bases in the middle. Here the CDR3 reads CASSLGNQPQHF. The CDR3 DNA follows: TGTGCCAGCAGCTTAGGCAATCAGCCCCAGCATTTT.

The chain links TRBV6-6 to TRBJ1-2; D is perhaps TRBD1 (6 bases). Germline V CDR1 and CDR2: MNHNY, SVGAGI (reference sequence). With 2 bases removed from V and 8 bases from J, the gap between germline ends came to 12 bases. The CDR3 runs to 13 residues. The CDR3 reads CASSYPAGEGYTF. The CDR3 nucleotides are TGTGCCAGCAGTTACCCGGCAGGGGAGGGCTACACCTTC.

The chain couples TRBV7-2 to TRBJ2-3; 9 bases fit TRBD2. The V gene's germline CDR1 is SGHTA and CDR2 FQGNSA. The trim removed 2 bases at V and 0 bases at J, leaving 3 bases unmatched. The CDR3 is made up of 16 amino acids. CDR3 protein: CASSLLAGPSTDTQYF. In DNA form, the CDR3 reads TGTGCCAGCAGCTTACTAGCGGGGCCAAGCACAGATACGCAGTATTTT.

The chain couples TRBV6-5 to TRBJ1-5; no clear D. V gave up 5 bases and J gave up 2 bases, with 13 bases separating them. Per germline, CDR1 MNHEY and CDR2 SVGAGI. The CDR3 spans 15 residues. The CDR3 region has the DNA TGTGCCAGCAGTCGTTTCCGAAGGGGCAATCAGCCCCAGCATTTT. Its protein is CASSRFRRGNQPQHF.

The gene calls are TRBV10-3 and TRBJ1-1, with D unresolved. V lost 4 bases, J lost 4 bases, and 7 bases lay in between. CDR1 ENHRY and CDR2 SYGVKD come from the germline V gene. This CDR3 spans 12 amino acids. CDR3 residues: CAISGPRTEAFF. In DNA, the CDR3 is TGTGCCATCAGTGGCCCCCGCACTGAAGCTTTCTTT.

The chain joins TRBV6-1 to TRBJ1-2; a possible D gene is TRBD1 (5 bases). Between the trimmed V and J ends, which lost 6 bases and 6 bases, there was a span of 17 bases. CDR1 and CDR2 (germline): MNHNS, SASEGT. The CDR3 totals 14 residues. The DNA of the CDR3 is TGTGCCAGCAGACACACATTTTGGGACCATGGCTACACCTTC. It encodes CASRHTFWDHGYTF.

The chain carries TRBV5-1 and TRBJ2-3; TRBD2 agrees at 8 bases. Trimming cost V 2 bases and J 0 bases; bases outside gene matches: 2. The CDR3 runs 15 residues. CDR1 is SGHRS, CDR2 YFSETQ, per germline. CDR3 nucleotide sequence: TGCGCCAGCAGCTTCGGGAGGGGAAGCACAGATACGCAGTATTTT. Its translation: CASSFGRGSTDTQYF.

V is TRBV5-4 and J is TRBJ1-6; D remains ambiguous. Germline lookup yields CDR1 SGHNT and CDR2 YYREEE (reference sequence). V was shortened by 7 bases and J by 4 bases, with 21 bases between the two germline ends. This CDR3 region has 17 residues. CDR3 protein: CASSPGPRAPYNSPLHF. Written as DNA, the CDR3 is TGTGCCAGCTCCCCCGGGCCGAGAGCACCTTATAATTCACCCCTCCACTTT.

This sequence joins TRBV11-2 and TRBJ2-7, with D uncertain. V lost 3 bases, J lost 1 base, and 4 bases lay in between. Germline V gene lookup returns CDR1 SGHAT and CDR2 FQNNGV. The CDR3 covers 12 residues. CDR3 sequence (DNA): TGTGCCAGCAGCTTTTTATCCTACGAGCAGTACTTC. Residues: CASSFLSYEQYF.

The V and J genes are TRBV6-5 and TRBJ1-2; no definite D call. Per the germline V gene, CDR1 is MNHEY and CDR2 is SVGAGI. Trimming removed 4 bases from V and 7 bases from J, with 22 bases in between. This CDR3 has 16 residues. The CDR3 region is CASSLTGIVRYTGYTF. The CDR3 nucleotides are TGTGCCAGCAGTTTAACCGGAATCGTGAGGTACACTGGCTACACCTTC.

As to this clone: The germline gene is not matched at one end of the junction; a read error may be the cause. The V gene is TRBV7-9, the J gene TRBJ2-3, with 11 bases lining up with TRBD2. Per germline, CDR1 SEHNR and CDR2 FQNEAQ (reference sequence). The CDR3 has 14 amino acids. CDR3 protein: CASSIAGGTDTQYF. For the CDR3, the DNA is TGTGCCAGCAGCATAGCGGGGGGGACAGATACGCAGTATTTT.

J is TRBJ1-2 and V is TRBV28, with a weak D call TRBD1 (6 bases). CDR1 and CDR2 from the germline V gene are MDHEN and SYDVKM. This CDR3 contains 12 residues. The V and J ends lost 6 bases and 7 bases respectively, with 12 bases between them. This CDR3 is CASRPQGAGYTF. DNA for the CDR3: TGTGCCAGCAGACCACAGGGTGCTGGCTACACCTTC.

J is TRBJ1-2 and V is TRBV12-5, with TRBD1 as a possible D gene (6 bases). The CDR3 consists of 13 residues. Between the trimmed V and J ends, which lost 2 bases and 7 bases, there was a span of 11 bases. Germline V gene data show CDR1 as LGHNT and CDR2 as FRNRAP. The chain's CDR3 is CASGLNRVSGYTF. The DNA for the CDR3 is TGTGCTAGTGGTTTGAACAGGGTATCTGGCTACACCTTC. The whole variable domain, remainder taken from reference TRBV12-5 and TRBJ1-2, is DARVTQTPRHKVTEMGQEVTMRCQPILGHNTVFWYRQTMMQGLELLAYFRNRAPLDDSGMPKDRFSAEMPDATLATLKIQPSEPRDSAVYFCASGLNRVSGYTFGSGTRLTVV.

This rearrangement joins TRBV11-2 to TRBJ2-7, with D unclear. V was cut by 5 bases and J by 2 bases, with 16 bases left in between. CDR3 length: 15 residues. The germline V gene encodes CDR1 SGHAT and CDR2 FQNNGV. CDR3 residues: CASSITRGVAYEQYF. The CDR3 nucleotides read TGTGCCAGCAGCATAACGCGTGGGGTTGCCTACGAGCAGTACTTC.